Following are 4 T cell receptor beta chains from one sample sequenced in a study of T cell repertoires in cytomegalovirus infection. Their recognized antigens are unknown. TCRdb passed the reads through MiXCR, listing each CDR3 protein once. There are tens of thousands of distinct CDR3 sequences in the sample; 15% to 25% occur only once, and roughly 60% lies in the top ten. Sample: CD8+ T cells from cultured PBMCs, taken from culture after CMV antigen stimulation. Receptor source: a human donor in good health (CMV status not recorded). Some clones in this sample may be carry-over from other donors' samples.

This clonotype came up a few times. CDR3 in amino acids: CSALPRRDTQYF. Written as DNA, the CDR3 is TGCAGTGCTTTACCCCGTAGGGATACGCAGTATTTT. This chain uses TRBV20-1 with TRBJ2-3; D gene uncertain. The CDR3 is made up of 12 amino acids. V dropped 5 bases and J dropped 6 bases, with 12 bases sitting between them. From germline, CDR1 is DFQATT and CDR2 SNEGSKA (reference sequence).

V usage is TRBV20-1 and J usage is TRBJ2-7; 9 nucleotides agree with TRBD1. This CDR3 is built from 13 residues. J gave up 3 bases and V 3 bases, and 3 bases lay outside the gene matches. The germline CDR1 and CDR2 sequences are DFQATT and SNEGSKA (reference sequence). The CDR3 DNA reads as TGCAGTGCTAGGGGACAGGGATTCTACGAGCAGTACTTC. Translated, it gives CSARGQGFYEQYF.

The chain links TRBV11-2 to TRBJ2-7; the match to TRBD1 covers 9 bases. Germline V lookup: CDR1 SGHAT, CDR2 FQNNGV. Trimming at V came to 1 base and at J to 3 bases, leaving 7 bases not matched to a gene. CDR3 length equals 16 residues. The CDR3 is CASSLGSRTGDYEQYF. CDR3 DNA: TGTGCCAGCAGCTTAGGGTCCCGGACAGGGGACTACGAGCAGTACTTC.

The genes are TRBV6-1 and TRBJ2-7; D could derive from TRBD1 or TRBD2 (5 bases each). Trimming pared 3 bases from V and 1 base from J, leaving 7 bases between. The CDR3 has 13 amino acids. CDR1 and CDR2 from the germline V gene are MNHNS and SASEGT. The CDR3 here is CASSEGPSYEQYF. The CDR3 DNA reads as TGTGCCAGCAGTGAGGGACCTTCCTACGAGCAGTACTTC.